The 15 T cell receptor beta chains in this list originate from one sample, sequenced in a study of cytomegalovirus exposure and HLA in healthy donors. The PCR used 60 Vbeta and 13 Jbeta primers. The protocol was immunoSEQ multiplex PCR, while the TCRdb copy is restricted to in-frame clones and leaves out a portion. Among over 150,000 clones listed, over 60% were seen once. Specimen: PBMCs. The source of these receptors is a woman between 35 and 50 years old in good health and CMV-seronegative.

This chain uses TRBV7-6 with TRBJ2-3; TRBD2 matches at 14 bases. CDR1 and CDR2 (germline): SGHVS, FNYEAQ. V lost 5 bases and J lost 3; bases outside the gene matches: 4. There are 16 residues in the CDR3. The CDR3 region has the DNA TGTGCCAGCAGCCTCGGACTAGCGGGAGGTACAGATACGCAGTATTTT. Its protein is CASSLGLAGGTDTQYF.

The CDR3 sequence: CATSRDLINSPLHF. CDR3 in DNA: TGTGCCACCAGCAGAGACCTTATTAATTCACCCCTCCACTTT. V usage is TRBV15 and J usage is TRBJ1-6; D uncertain. The CDR3 loop spans 14 amino acids. V dropped 0 bases and J dropped 6 bases, with 6 bases sitting between them. Germline values: CDR1 LNHNV, CDR2 YYDKDF (reference sequence).

This chain connects TRBV7-6 to TRBJ1-1; 9 nucleotides line up with TRBD1. J lost 6 bases, V lost 2 bases, and 4 bases had no gene match. Germline lookup yields CDR1 SGHVS and CDR2 FNYEAQ. CDR3 size: 14 residues. The CDR3 sequence: CASSLLQGAPEAFF. The CDR3, as DNA: TGTGCCAGCAGCTTACTACAGGGGGCCCCTGAAGCTTTCTTT.

The rearrangement uses TRBV28 and TRBJ1-5; no reliable D call. V dropped 3 bases and J dropped 0 bases, with 12 bases sitting between them. CDR1 MDHEN and CDR2 SYDVKM come from the germline V gene. This CDR3 has 16 amino acids. The CDR3 DNA reads TGTGCCAGCAGTTTCAACCGGGTCTATAGCAATCAGCCCCAGCATTTT. Translated, it gives CASSFNRVYSNQPQHF. The full variable domain, its missing parts supplied by reference TRBV28 and TRBJ1-5, is DVKVTQSSRYLVKRTGEKVFLECVQDMDHENMFWYRQDPGLGLRLIYFSYDVKMKEKGDIPEGYSVSREKKERFSLILESASTNQTSMYLCASSFNRVYSNQPQHFGDGTRLSIL.

This clone appeared a few times. The CDR3 reads CAISESRTGGDNQPQHF. CDR3 sequence (DNA): TGTGCCATCAGTGAGTCAAGGACAGGGGGCGATAATCAGCCCCAGCATTTT. J is TRBJ1-5 and V is TRBV10-3; the match to TRBD1 covers 11 bases. V dropped 0 bases and J dropped 4; count of bases not matched to a gene: 5. This CDR3 region has 17 residues. Germline assignment: CDR1 ENHRY and CDR2 SYGVKD.

The rearrangement links TRBV5-4 to TRBJ1-3; 7 bases fit TRBD1. V dropped 3 bases and J dropped 0; count of bases not matched to a gene: 0. This CDR3 spans 14 amino acids. The germline V gene has CDR1 SGHNT and CDR2 YYREEE (reference sequence). CDR3 sequence reads: CASSWDSSGNTIYF. CDR3 DNA: TGTGCCAGCAGCTGGGACAGCTCTGGAAACACCATATATTTT. The whole variable domain, filled in from reference TRBV5-4 and TRBJ1-3, reads ETGVTQSPTHLIKTRGQQVTLRCSSQSGHNTVSWYQQALGQGPQFIFQYYREEENGRGNFPPRFSGLQFPNYSSELNVNALELDDSALYLCASSWDSSGNTIYFGEGSWLTVV.

The V gene is TRBV6-6, the J gene TRBJ2-2; 14 positions match TRBD2. The CDR3 consists of 15 residues. The germline V gene has CDR1 MNHNY and CDR2 SVGAGI (reference sequence). V was clipped by 5 bases and J by 10 bases; unmatched bases: 6. This chain's CDR3 is CASSPGLAGGEELFF. The CDR3 region has the DNA TGTGCCAGCAGTCCCGGACTAGCGGGGGGCGAGGAGCTGTTTTTT.

CDR3 nucleotides: TGTGCCTGCTCTGCCTCGGGAAATTCACCCCTCCACTTT. Its protein is CACSASGNSPLHF. The V call is TRBV19, the J call TRBJ1-6; D gene unclear. Between the trimmed V and J ends, which lost 11 bases and 7 bases, there was a span of 15 bases. Germline assignment: CDR1 LNHDA and CDR2 SQIVND (reference sequence). CDR3 length equals 13 residues.

This chain uses TRBV5-1 with TRBJ1-5; D perhaps matches TRBD1 (6 bases). CDR3 length equals 13 residues. V was shortened by 5 bases and J by 6 bases, with 12 bases between the two germline ends. CDR1 is SGHRS, CDR2 YFSETQ, per germline. The chain's CDR3 is CASSLTGIQPQHF. The CDR3 bases are TGCGCCAGCAGTCTCACAGGGATTCAGCCCCAGCATTTT.

V gene TRBV5-1 combines with J gene TRBJ1-4; 7 bases fit TRBD1. In germline, CDR1 is SGHRS, CDR2 YFSETQ. The CDR3 extends over 14 amino acids. V was pared by 5 bases and J by 6 bases, with 7 bases of the junction left unmatched. The CDR3 reads CASRPQGIDEKLFF. The CDR3 coding sequence is TGCGCCAGCAGACCACAGGGGATAGATGAAAAACTGTTTTTT.

The V gene is TRBV2, the J gene TRBJ1-1, with 7 bases lining up with TRBD1. Germline loops: CDR1 SNHLY, CDR2 FYNNEI. The CDR3 spans 12 residues. V lost 10 bases, J lost 11 bases, and 13 bases stayed unmatched. CDR3 bases: TGTGCCACCAAGACAGGGAGACCCGAGGCTTTCTTT. Protein product: CATKTGRPEAFF. The full variable domain, with the rest looked up from reference TRBV2 and TRBJ1-1, is EPEVTQTPSHQVTQMGQEVILRCVPISNHLYFYWYRQILGQKVEFLVSFYNNEISEKSEIFDDQFSVERPDGSNFTLKIRSTKLEDSAMYFCATKTGRPEAFFGQGTRLTVV.

This rearrangement joins TRBV28 to TRBJ2-7; TRBD1 might be the D (5 bases). V was pared by 8 bases and J by 13 bases, with 21 bases between. The CDR3 is 12 amino acids. Looked up from germline, CDR1 is MDHEN and CDR2 is SYDVKM. The CDR3 is CASYSDLRGRYF. CDR3 DNA: TGTGCCAGCTACTCGGACCTAAGGGGTCGTTACTTC.

This clone was recorded a few times. The chain carries TRBV2 and TRBJ2-1; D not resolved. Trimming left V 4 bases short and J 1 base short, with 11 bases between. Germline V lookup: CDR1 SNHLY, CDR2 FYNNEI. This CDR3 has 15 amino acids. In DNA, the CDR3 is TGTGCCAGCAGTGCCACAGTACGATCCTACAATGAGCAGTTCTTC. Translated, it gives CASSATVRSYNEQFF.

This chain links TRBV30 with TRBJ1-5; 9 nucleotides match TRBD1. Trimming took 0 bases from V and 7 from J; bases not matched to a gene: 7. The germline V gene has CDR1 GTSNPN and CDR2 SVGIG (reference sequence). The CDR3 runs 15 residues. The DNA of the CDR3 is TGTGCCTGGAGTGTACTGCCGGGACAGGGCCAGCCCCAGCATTTT. Protein: CAWSVLPGQGQPQHF.

This clone was observed a handful of times. The chain couples TRBV4-1 to TRBJ1-1, with a weak D call TRBD1 (5 bases). V was clipped by 0 bases and J by 4 bases, with 9 bases between them. The germline V gene encodes CDR1 MGHRA and CDR2 YSYEKL. This CDR3 region has 14 residues. The DNA of the CDR3 is TGCGCCAGCAGCCAAGAAGGGGAGGGCACTGAAGCTTTCTTT. This encodes CASSQEGEGTEAFF.